A single sample gave rise to the 15 T cell receptor beta chains below, sequenced in a study of Ad26.COV2.S vaccination and SARS-CoV-2 variants. Noted treatment: over 15 received Ad26.COV2.S at low or high dose, single or two shots; roughly five received placebo; per-sample allocation not given. Sampling took place 63 days after the first vaccine or placebo injection. Clones were read by immunoSEQ multiplex PCR, and TCRdb kept only the in-frame ones, dropping some. Of roughly 380,000 clones in the sample, 88% were seen once. Sequencing was performed on peripheral blood, taken in a trial of Ad26.COV2.S vaccine versus placebo. These receptors were obtained from a person aged 18-60 years who received the Ad26.COV2.S COVID-19 vaccine or a placebo.

This clone is a singleton in its sample. The rearrangement links TRBV10-3 to TRBJ2-1, with 7 bases lining up with TRBD1. This CDR3 contains 13 residues. Germline-derived CDR1 and CDR2 are ENHRY and SYGVKD. The ends lost 6 bases at V and 6 bases at J; junction bases unmatched: 5. CDR3 amino acids: CAIRGDRVNEQFF. DNA of the CDR3: TGTGCCATCAGGGGAGACAGGGTCAATGAGCAGTTCTTC.

The chain links TRBV28 to TRBJ2-5; D remains unclear. V dropped 6 bases and J dropped 5 bases, with 10 bases sitting between them. Germline assignment: CDR1 MDHEN and CDR2 SYDVKM. The CDR3 totals 12 residues. CDR3 protein: CASRPTRETQYF. The CDR3 DNA follows: TGTGCCAGCAGACCCACGAGGGAGACCCAGTACTTC.

This sequence joins TRBV7-9 and TRBJ2-4; no definite D call. The V end was cut by 0 bases, the J end by 8 bases, with 8 bases between. This CDR3 is 13 amino acids long. CDR1 is SEHNR, CDR2 FQNEAQ, per germline (reference sequence). This CDR3 is CASSLAQEYIQYF. In nucleotides, the CDR3 is TGTGCCAGCAGCTTAGCGCAAGAGTACATTCAGTACTTC.

The chain couples TRBV5-5 to TRBJ1-2, with 8 bases identical to TRBD1. Germline-derived CDR1 and CDR2 are SGHKS and YYEKEE (reference sequence). This CDR3 has 15 residues. V trimming: 1 base; J trimming: 3 bases; junction bases outside the gene matches: 5. The CDR3 is CASSLQAGGYYGYTF. The CDR3 nucleotides read TGTGCCAGCAGCTTGCAGGCAGGGGGCTACTATGGCTACACCTTC. Using reference TRBV5-5 and TRBJ1-2 for the parts outside the CDR3, the full variable domain is DAGVTQSPTHLIKTRGQQVTLRCSPISGHKSVSWYQQVLGQGPQFIFQYYEKEERGRGNFPDRFSARQFPNYSSELNVNALLLGDSALYLCASSLQAGGYYGYTFGSGTRLTVV.

V and J are TRBV9 and TRBJ2-1; 8 bases are shared with TRBD2. With 4 bases clipped from V and 8 bases from J, the junction kept 11 bases outside the gene matches. There are 15 residues in the CDR3. Germline V lookup: CDR1 SGDLS, CDR2 YYNGEE. Here the CDR3 DNA reads TGTGCCAGCAGCCCTCCGGGACTAGTCGGTGATGAGCAGTTCTTC. This sequence encodes CASSPPGLVGDEQFF.

The chain carries TRBV4-3 and TRBJ1-1, with D possibly TRBD1 on 5 matching bases. The V gene lost 2 bases and the J gene lost 8 bases, with 12 bases spanning the gap. CDR3 length: 13 amino acids. Germline V gene sequence: CDR1 LGHNA, CDR2 YSLEER. The CDR3 protein is CASSQIGGAEAFF. The CDR3 DNA follows: TGCGCCAGCAGCCAAATCGGAGGGGCCGAAGCTTTCTTT.

The V call is TRBV30, the J call TRBJ2-3, with D tentatively TRBD1 or TRBD2 (5 bases each). The ends were cut back, 3 bases at V and 4 bases at J, with 17 bases in the middle. Per the germline V gene, CDR1 is GTSNPN and CDR2 is SVGIG (reference sequence). This CDR3 region has 15 residues. CDR3 in amino acids: CAWSPSPGAPDTQYF. CDR3 sequence (DNA): TGTGCCTGGAGCCCCTCCCCCGGGGCCCCAGATACGCAGTATTTT.

The chain combines TRBV6-2 or TRBV6-3 with TRBJ1-6; 10 nucleotides match TRBD1. Per germline, CDR1 MNHEY and CDR2 SVGEGT. Trimming at V came to 0 bases and at J to 6 bases, leaving 5 bases not matched to a gene. This CDR3 contains 17 residues. CDR3: CASSYSPGQGPNSPLHF. The DNA of the CDR3 is TGTGCCAGCAGTTACTCGCCGGGACAGGGGCCTAATTCACCCCTCCACTTT.

Written as DNA, the CDR3 is TGTGCCAGTAGTATAGATCGGTACGAGCAGTACTTC. It codes for CASSIDRYEQYF. This chain uses TRBV19 with TRBJ2-7; D gene uncertain. Trimming shortened V by 0 bases and J by 4 bases, and 4 bases separated the two germline ends. Germline lookup yields CDR1 LNHDA and CDR2 SQIVND (reference sequence). The CDR3 runs to 12 residues.

The chain has TRBV7-9 and TRBJ1-6, with 9 positions matching TRBD1. The CDR3 has 15 amino acids. Germline V gene sequence: CDR1 SEHNR, CDR2 FQNEAQ (reference sequence). V gave up 4 bases and J gave up 10 bases; unmatched junction bases: 8. CDR3 DNA sequence: TGTGCCAGCAGCTACCAGGACAGGGGAGAGTCACCCCTCCACTTT. Its protein is CASSYQDRGESPLHF.

This sequence joins TRBV24-1 and TRBJ2-1; maybe TRBD1 (5 bases). CDR1 KGHDR and CDR2 SFDVKD come from the germline V gene. This CDR3 is 17 amino acids long. Trimming cost V 1 base and J 2 bases, with 14 bases left between them. The chain's CDR3 is CATSDFSAQGAYNEQFF. The CDR3 DNA reads as TGTGCCACCAGTGATTTTTCCGCGCAGGGTGCCTACAATGAGCAGTTCTTC.

This clone came up a few times. The V gene is TRBV7-3, the J gene TRBJ1-1, with D unclear. Germline CDR1 and CDR2: SGHTA and FQGTGA. This CDR3 has 14 amino acids. V was cut by 0 bases and J by 2 bases, with 7 bases left in between. The CDR3 bases are TGTGCCAGCAGCTTAACGTATGCAAACACTGAAGCTTTCTTT. Its protein product is CASSLTYANTEAFF. The full variable domain, its missing parts supplied by reference TRBV7-3 and TRBJ1-1, is GAGVSQTPSNKVTEKGKYVELRCDPISGHTALYWYRQSLGQGPEFLIYFQGTGAADDSGLPNDRFFAVRPEGSVSTLKIQRTERGDSAVYLCASSLTYANTEAFFGQGTRLTVV.

V usage is TRBV4-1 and J usage is TRBJ1-2, with D possibly TRBD1 on 5 matching bases. Germline V gives CDR1 MGHRA, CDR2 YSYEKL. The V and J ends lost 3 bases and 2 bases respectively, with 22 bases between them. CDR3 size: 18 residues. The CDR3 nucleotides read TGCGCCAGCAGCCACCGCCTTGGGGCAGGGAGGGACAACTATGGCTACACCTTC. Residues: CASSHRLGAGRDNYGYTF.

This chain connects TRBV9 to TRBJ2-1; 8 positions agree with TRBD1. CDR1 and CDR2 from the germline V gene are SGDLS and YYNGEE. Unmatched junction bases numbered 9, after V lost 0 bases and J lost 4 bases. The CDR3 contains 17 residues. The CDR3 coding sequence is TGTGCCAGCAGCGTAGAATTGGGACAGGCTCCTTACAATGAGCAGTTCTTC. Residues: CASSVELGQAPYNEQFF.

This chain links TRBV6-5 with TRBJ2-2; D might be TRBD2 (5 bases). The ends were cut back, 2 bases at V and 5 bases at J, with 9 bases in the middle. CDR3 length equals 14 residues. In germline, CDR1 is MNHEY, CDR2 SVGAGI. DNA of the CDR3: TGTGCCAGCAGTTACCTCCGCGGGACCGGGGAGCTGTTTTTT. Translation: CASSYLRGTGELFF.